These T cell receptor beta chains were read from a single sample in a study of STAT5B mutations in CD4+ large granular lymphocyte leukemia. Sequencing used immunoSEQ multiplex PCR; TCRdb keeps in-frame clones, though not all of them. Here the sample spans tens of thousands of clones, about 69% being singletons. Sequenced: CD4+ T cells from blood buffy coats. Receptor source: a human donor in good health. CDR3s include the opening cysteine and the closing phenylalanine or tryptophan. A D gene is named only where the DNA matches it firmly. For some rows the clone size is stated as once, few or many, or as a class when expanded; others skip it.

clone size,D gene,V gene,J gene,CDR3 protein,CDR3 DNA
.,TRBD2,TRBV5-5,TRBJ2-1,CASSLAASGYNEQFF,TGTGCCAGCAGCTTGGCTGCTAGCGGGTACAATGAGCAGTTCTTC
.,TRBD2,TRBV27,TRBJ2-3,CASRPSDSGRALTDTQYF,TGTGCCAGCAGGCCCTCCGACAGCGGGAGGGCCCTCACAGATACGCAGTATTTT
few,.,TRBV19,TRBJ1-4,CASSGRLREKLFF,TGTGCCAGTAGCGGACGATTGCGGGAAAAACTGTTTTTT
.,.,TRBV2,TRBJ1-2,CASPKGTGTGYTF,TGTGCCAGCCCGAAGGGTACAGGGACAGGCTACACCTTC
medium-sized,.,TRBV19,TRBJ1-6,CASSPQDGPGSPLHF,TGTGCCAGTAGTCCCCAGGACGGCCCTGGTTCACCCCTCCACTTT
once,.,TRBV18,TRBJ1-4,CASSPRGLPNEKLFF,TGTGCCAGCTCACCACGCGGCCTCCCTAATGAAAAACTGTTTTTT
.,TRBD1,TRBV5-1,TRBJ1-2,CASSLVPTGLGGYTF,TGCGCCAGCAGCTTGGTCCCGACAGGGTTGGGTGGCTACACCTTC
.,.,TRBV20-1,TRBJ2-7,CSARTLYEQYF,TGCAGTGCTAGAACCCTATACGAGCAGTACTTC
.,.,TRBV5-4,TRBJ2-3,CASSFRGPNTDTQYF,TGTGCCAGCAGCTTCCGGGGGCCCAACACAGATACGCAGTATTTT
.,.,TRBV18,TRBJ2-6,CASSPQTSGANVLTF,TGTGCCAGCTCACCGCAGACGTCTGGGGCCAACGTCCTGACTTTC
.,TRBD2,TRBV5-1,TRBJ2-7,CASSPNAGGYEQYF,TGCGCCAGCAGCCCTAACGCGGGGGGTTACGAGCAGTACTTC
.,.,TRBV7-2,TRBJ2-1,CASSVPPLKEQFF,TGTGCCAGCAGCGTTCCACCGTTGAAAGAGCAGTTCTTC
once,TRBD1,TRBV30,TRBJ2-1,CAWNPPTGDFGNEQFF,TGTGCCTGGAACCCCCCGACAGGGGATTTTGGCAATGAGCAGTTCTTC
.,.,TRBV29-1,TRBJ2-5,CSVEDTGASRETQYF,TGCAGCGTTGAAGATACTGGGGCTAGCAGGGAGACCCAGTACTTC
.,.,TRBV7-8,TRBJ1-2,CASSLGASSSSNYGYTF,TGTGCCAGCAGCTTGGGAGCGTCAAGCTCTTCTAACTATGGCTACACCTTC
.,TRBD2,TRBV7-9,TRBJ2-1,CASSFLLAEIYNEQFF,TGTGCCAGCAGCTTCCTACTAGCGGAAATCTACAATGAGCAGTTCTTC
.,TRBD1,TRBV28,TRBJ1-5,CASSPGQGAQPQHF,TGTGCCAGCAGTCCCGGACAGGGGGCTCAGCCCCAGCATTTT
.,.,TRBV7-2,TRBJ2-5,CASSLEQEETQYF,TGTGCCAGCAGCTTAGAACAGGAGGAGACCCAGTACTTC
.,.,TRBV19,TRBJ1-1,CASRKEGGTEAFF,TGTGCCAGTAGAAAGGAGGGTGGTACTGAAGCTTTCTTT
.,TRBD1,TRBV2,TRBJ2-1,CASSSGTGGHHEQFF,TGTGCCAGCAGTTCGGGGACAGGGGGCCACCATGAGCAGTTCTTC
.,TRBD2,TRBV7-9,TRBJ2-7,CASSFSGRVHEQYF,TGTGCCAGCAGCTTTAGCGGGAGAGTCCACGAGCAGTACTTC
once,TRBD2,TRBV7-8,TRBJ2-5,CASHTYGGGQETQYF,TGTGCCAGCCATACCTATGGGGGGGGTCAAGAGACCCAGTACTTC
.,.,TRBV7-6,TRBJ1-1,CASSPMGGQGTEAFF,TGTGCCAGCAGCCCCATGGGGGGGCAAGGCACTGAAGCTTTCTTT
few,.,TRBV25-1,TRBJ2-5,CASSAKETQYF,TGTGCCAGCAGTGCCAAAGAGACCCAGTACTTC
.,.,TRBV2,TRBJ2-7,CASSRGYEQYF,TGTGCCAGCAGTCGAGGGTACGAGCAGTACTTC
few,.,TRBV2,TRBJ1-1,CASEFGGALNTEAFF,TGTGCCAGCGAATTCGGGGGGGCTCTGAACACTGAAGCTTTCTTT
.,.,TRBV5-1,TRBJ2-7,CASSLSPGDGTYEQYF,TGCGCCAGCAGCTTGAGTCCCGGGGACGGAACCTACGAGCAGTACTTC
few,.,TRBV27,TRBJ1-2,CASSPRGSYGYTF,TGTGCCAGCAGTCCCAGGGGATCCTATGGCTACACCTTC
.,.,TRBV7-2,TRBJ2-3,CASSFADTQYF,TGTGCCAGCAGCTTTGCAGATACGCAGTATTTT
once,.,TRBV30,TRBJ2-7,CALRDSYEQYF,TGTGCGCTCAGGGACTCCTACGAGCAGTACTTC
.,TRBD2,TRBV5-4,TRBJ2-7,CASSSAGGTSEQYF,TGTGCCAGCAGCTCCGCGGGAGGGACTAGCGAGCAGTACTTC
once,.,TRBV6-1,TRBJ1-5,CASSEFRANQPQHF,TGTGCCAGCAGTGAGTTCAGAGCTAATCAGCCCCAGCATTTT
.,TRBD1,TRBV7-9,TRBJ1-5,CASSPTGNQPQHF,TGTGCCAGCAGCCCGACAGGGAATCAGCCCCAGCATTTT
.,.,TRBV19,TRBJ1-5,CASNEQQGNLNQPQHF,TGTGCCAGTAACGAGCAACAGGGAAATCTTAATCAGCCCCAGCATTTT
.,.,TRBV7-8,TRBJ1-5,CASSRQGDQPQHF,TGTGCCAGCAGTCGGCAGGGTGATCAGCCCCAGCATTTT
.,TRBD1,TRBV19,TRBJ2-1,CASNSGTGVYNEQFF,TGTGCCAGCAATTCCGGGACAGGGGTTTACAATGAGCAGTTCTTC
.,.,TRBV7-3,TRBJ2-7,CASSFGPLYEQYF,TGTGCCAGCAGCTTCGGACCGCTCTACGAGCAGTACTTC
.,.,TRBV28,TRBJ1-4,CASSASGGRREKLFF,TGTGCCAGCAGTGCTTCAGGAGGTCGAAGGGAAAAACTGTTTTTT
.,TRBD1,TRBV2,TRBJ2-5,CASSFTQGGETQYF,TGTGCCAGCAGTTTTACACAGGGGGGAGAGACCCAGTACTTC
.,.,TRBV6-5,TRBJ2-1,CASSYKGFWFF,TGTGCCAGCAGTTACAAGGGTTTCTGGTTCTTC
few,.,TRBV7-2,TRBJ2-2,CASAGTRDTGELFF,TGTGCCAGCGCCGGGACTCGGGACACCGGGGAGCTGTTTTTT